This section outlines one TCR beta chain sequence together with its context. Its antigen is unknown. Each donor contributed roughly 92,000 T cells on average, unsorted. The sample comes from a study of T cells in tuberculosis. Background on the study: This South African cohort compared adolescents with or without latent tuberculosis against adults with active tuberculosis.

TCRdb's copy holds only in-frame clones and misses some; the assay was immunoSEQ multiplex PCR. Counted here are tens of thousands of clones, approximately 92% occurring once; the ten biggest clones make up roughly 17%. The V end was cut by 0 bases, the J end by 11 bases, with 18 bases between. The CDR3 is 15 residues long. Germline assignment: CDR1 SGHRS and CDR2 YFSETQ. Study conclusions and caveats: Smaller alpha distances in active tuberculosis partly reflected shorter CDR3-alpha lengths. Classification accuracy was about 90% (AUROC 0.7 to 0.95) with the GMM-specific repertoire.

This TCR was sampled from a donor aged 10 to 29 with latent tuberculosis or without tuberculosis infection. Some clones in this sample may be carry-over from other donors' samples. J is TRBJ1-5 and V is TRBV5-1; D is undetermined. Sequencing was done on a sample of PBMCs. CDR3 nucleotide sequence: TGCGCCAGCAGCTTGGCCGGAGGGTATTGGGAAGCCCAGCATTTT. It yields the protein CASSLAGGYWEAQHF.